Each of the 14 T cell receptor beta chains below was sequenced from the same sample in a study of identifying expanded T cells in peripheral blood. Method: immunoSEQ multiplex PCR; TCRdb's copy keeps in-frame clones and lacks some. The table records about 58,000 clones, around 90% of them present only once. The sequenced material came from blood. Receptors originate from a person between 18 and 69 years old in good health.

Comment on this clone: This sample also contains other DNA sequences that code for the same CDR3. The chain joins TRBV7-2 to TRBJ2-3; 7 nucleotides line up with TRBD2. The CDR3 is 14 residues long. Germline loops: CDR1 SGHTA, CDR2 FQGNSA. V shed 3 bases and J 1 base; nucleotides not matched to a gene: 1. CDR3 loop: CASSLSGGTDTQYF. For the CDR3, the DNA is TGTGCCAGCAGCTTGAGCGGGGGCACAGATACGCAGTATTTT.

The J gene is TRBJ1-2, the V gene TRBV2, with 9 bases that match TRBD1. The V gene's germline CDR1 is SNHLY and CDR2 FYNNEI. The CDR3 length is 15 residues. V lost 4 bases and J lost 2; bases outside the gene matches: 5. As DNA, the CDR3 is TGTGCCAGCAGTGCAACCGGGACAGGGAACTATGGCTACACCTTC. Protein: CASSATGTGNYGYTF.

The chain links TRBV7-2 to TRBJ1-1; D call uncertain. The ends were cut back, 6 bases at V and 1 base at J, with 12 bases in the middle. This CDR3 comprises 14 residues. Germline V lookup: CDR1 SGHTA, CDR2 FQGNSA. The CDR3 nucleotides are TGTGCCAGCAGACCCTCGCCGGCGAACACTGAAGCTTTCTTT. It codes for CASRPSPANTEAFF.

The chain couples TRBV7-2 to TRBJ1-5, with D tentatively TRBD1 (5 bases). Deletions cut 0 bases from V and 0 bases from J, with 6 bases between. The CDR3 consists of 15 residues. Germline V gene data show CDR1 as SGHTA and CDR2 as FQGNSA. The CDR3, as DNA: TGTGCCAGCAGCTTAGCGGGGCTTAGCAATCAGCCCCAGCATTTT. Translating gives CASSLAGLSNQPQHF.

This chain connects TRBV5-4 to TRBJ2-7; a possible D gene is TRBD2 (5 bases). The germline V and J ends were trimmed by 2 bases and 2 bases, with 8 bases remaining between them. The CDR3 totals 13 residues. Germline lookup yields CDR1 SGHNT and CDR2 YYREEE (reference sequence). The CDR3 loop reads CASSFYGTYEQYF. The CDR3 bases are TGTGCCAGCAGCTTTTACGGGACCTACGAGCAGTACTTC.

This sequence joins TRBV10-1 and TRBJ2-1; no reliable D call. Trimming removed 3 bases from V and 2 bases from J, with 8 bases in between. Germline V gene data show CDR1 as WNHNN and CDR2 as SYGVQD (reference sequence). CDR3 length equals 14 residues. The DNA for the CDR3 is TGCGCCAGCAGTGATAGGTTCCCCTACAATGAGCAGTTCTTC. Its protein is CASSDRFPYNEQFF.

The CDR3 coding sequence is TGTGCCAGCAGGAATTATGGGGGCGCGGGGTACGAGCAGTACTTC. Amino acids: CASRNYGGAGYEQYF. This chain links TRBV6-5 with TRBJ2-7, with D possibly called TRBD1 or TRBD2 (6 bases each). This CDR3 region has 15 residues. V was shortened by 6 bases and J by 4 bases, with 19 bases between the two germline ends. Germline CDR1 is MNHEY and CDR2 is SVGAGI.

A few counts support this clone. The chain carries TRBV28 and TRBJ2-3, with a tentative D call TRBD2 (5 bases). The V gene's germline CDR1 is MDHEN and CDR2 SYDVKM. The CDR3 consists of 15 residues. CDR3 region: CASGSLATRTDTQYF. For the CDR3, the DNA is TGTGCTTCGGGCTCATTAGCGACACGGACAGATACGCAGTATTTT.

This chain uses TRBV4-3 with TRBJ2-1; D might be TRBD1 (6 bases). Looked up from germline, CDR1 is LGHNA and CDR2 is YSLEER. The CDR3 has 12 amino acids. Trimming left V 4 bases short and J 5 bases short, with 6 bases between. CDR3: CASSRTDNEQFF. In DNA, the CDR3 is TGCGCCAGCAGCCGGACAGACAATGAGCAGTTCTTC.

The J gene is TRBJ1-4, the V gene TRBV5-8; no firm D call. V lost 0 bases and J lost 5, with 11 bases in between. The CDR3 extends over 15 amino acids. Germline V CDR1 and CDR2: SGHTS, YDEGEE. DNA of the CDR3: TGTGCCAGCAGCTTGGGGGGAGCTCTGAATGAAAAACTGTTTTTT. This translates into CASSLGGALNEKLFF.

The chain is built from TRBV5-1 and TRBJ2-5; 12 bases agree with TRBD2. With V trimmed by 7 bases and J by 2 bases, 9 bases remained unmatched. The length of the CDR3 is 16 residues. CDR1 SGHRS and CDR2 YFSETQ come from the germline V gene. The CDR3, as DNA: TGCGCCAGCCAACAACTAGCGGGGGGCCTTCAAGAGACCCAGTACTTC. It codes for CASQQLAGGLQETQYF.

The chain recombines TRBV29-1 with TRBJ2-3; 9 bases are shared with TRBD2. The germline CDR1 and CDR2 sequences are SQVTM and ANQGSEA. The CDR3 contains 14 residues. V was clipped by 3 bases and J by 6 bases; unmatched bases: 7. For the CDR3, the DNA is TGCAGCGTTGATGTCGCGGGAGGGCTTGATACGCAGTATTTT. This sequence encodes CSVDVAGGLDTQYF.

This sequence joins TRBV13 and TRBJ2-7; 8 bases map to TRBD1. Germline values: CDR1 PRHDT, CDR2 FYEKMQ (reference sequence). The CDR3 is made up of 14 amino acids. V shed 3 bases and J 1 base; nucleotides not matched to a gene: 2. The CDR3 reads CASSLRDRSYEQYF. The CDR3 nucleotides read TGTGCCAGCAGCTTGCGGGACAGGTCCTACGAGCAGTACTTC.

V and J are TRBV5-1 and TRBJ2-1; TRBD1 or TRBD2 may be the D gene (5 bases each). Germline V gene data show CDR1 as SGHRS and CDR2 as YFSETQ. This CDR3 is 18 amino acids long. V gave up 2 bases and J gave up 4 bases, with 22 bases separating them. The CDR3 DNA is TGCGCCAGCAGCTTCGGTCAGGGTCGGGGTGGGGCTTACAATGAGCAGTTCTTC. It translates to CASSFGQGRGGAYNEQFF.